The T cell receptor (beta chain) under discussion was sequenced for a study of blood T cell repertoires in COVID-19 (dated by TCRdb to the early 2020s). Study-wide context: Samples from collaborators originated in the United States, Italy and Spain and spanned both the acute and convalescent phases of COVID-19. The prospective study material was composed of cDNA or gDNA derived from T cells, B-cell-depleted T cells, or PBMCs. Subjects who had been exposed to COVID-19, were actively infected with it, or had recovered from it provided the deeply sampled blood TCRbeta repertoires that made up the dataset. The repertoires were released in a freely available public database intended as a resource for research on the immune response to SARS-CoV-2. The samples were drawn from two sources: the first 160 participants of the ongoing ImmuneRACE study, and approximately 1,300 subjects contributed by 6 global collaborators. A de-identified subject ID, COVID-19 status, age in years and sex were almost always included in the sample metadata. Where HLA class I and class II types were available, the types were taken from metadata supplied by the sample provider, not from assay-based typing. The paper's findings and limits, for the study overall: How much clinical and demographic metadata was included differed by source and by participant, and the metadata was provided uncurated.

A second Seattle source provided samples from volunteer blood donors who had recovered from COVID-19. Collaborating institutions collected whole blood in K2EDTA tubes following their own protocols. For TCRbeta analysis, collaborator samples were shipped as frozen whole blood, as isolated PBMCs, or as DNA extracted from either sample type. This clone was detected only once. The specificity of this receptor is unknown. Per-base qualities were not stored, and no clone one base away is much larger. TCRbeta CDR3 regions were amplified from genomic DNA using the immunoSEQ Assay, a bias-controlled multiplex PCR. Processing in the source paper ran as follows. Nucleated cell counts per sample were estimated from amplification of reference gene primers within the assay. To quantify the absolute abundance of each unique TCRbeta CDR3 rearrangement, sequence reads were collapsed and filtered. For each sample, productive Simpson clonality was calculated as the square root of Simpson's diversity index over productive rearrangements. TCRdb's version of the immuneACCESS table is confined to in-frame rearrangements and falls short of the full clone set. An unresolved V gene accounts for under half of the shortfall where checked; the remainder is of unknown origin. V and J calls and clone size are as listed in that table; D and trimming were resolved from the DNA. The sample table lists about 200,000 clones, under 80% of them with a count of one. The ten largest account for about 13% of the sample.

Inclusive of the bounding cysteine and phenylalanine, the CDR3 is 19 residues long. Left in the record is the CDR3 DNA by itself, 57 bases read in frame from the first base. The rearrangement combines TRBV21-1 with TRBJ2-7; the DNA was not compared with TRBD1, the D call given in the table. TRBV21-1 is designated a pseudogene. Sequencing input: peripheral blood. This receptor was obtained from a man between 45 and 60 years old who had recovered from COVID-19. In nucleotides, the sequence is TGTGCCAGCAGCAAAGGGTGGGCTGTTATTGAGGGGGCGGCCTACGAGCAGTACTTC. It encodes CASSKGWAVIEGAAYEQYF.